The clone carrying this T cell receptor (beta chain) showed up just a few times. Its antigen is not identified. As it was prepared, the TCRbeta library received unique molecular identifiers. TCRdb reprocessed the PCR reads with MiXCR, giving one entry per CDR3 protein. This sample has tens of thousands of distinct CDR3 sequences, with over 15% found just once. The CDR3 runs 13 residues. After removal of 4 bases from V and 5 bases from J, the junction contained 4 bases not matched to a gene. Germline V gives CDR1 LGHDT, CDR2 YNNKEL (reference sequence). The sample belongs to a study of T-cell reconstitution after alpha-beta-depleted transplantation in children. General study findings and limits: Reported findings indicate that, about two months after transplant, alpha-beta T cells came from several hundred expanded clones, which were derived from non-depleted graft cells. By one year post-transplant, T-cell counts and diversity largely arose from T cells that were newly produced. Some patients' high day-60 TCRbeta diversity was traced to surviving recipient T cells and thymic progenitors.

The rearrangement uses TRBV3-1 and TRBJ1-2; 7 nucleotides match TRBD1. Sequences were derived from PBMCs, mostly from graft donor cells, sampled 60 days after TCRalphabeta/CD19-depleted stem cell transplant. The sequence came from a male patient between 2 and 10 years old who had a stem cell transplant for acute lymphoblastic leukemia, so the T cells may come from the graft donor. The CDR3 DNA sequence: TGTGCCAGCAGCCGGGACAGAGCGTATGGCTACACCTTC. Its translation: CASSRDRAYGYTF. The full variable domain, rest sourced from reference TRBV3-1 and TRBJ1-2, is DTAVSQTPKYLVTQMGNDKSIKCEQNLGHDTMYWYKQDSKKFLKIMFSYNNKELIINETVPNRFSPKSPDKAHLNLHINSLELGDSAVYFCASSRDRAYGYTFGSGTRLTVV.